Here is one TCR beta chain with its context. This sample is part of a study of T cell clones after liver transplantation. Study as a whole: Immunosuppression withdrawal was tried within 2 years after liver transplantation in this trial. Draws occurred before transplant, before withdrawal, and after complete or failed withdrawal.

Method: immunoSEQ multiplex PCR; TCRdb's copy keeps in-frame clones and lacks some. The sample carries around 110,000 clones, about nine tenths recorded once. V shed 3 bases, J shed 3 bases, and the junction held 9 bases outside the gene matches. Germline V lookup: CDR1 SGDLS, CDR2 YYNGEE. The CDR3 has 16 residues. The chain is built from TRBV9 and TRBJ2-3; 8 bases fit TRBD2. This TCR came from a human patient who received a liver transplant. The graft donor may have given rise to some T cells. Sequenced material: CD4+ T cells from blood, taken 12 months after liver transplant. In nucleotides, the CDR3 is TGTGCCAGCAGCGGACGAAGCGGGAGCGGTACAGATACGCAGTATTTT. As protein: CASSGRSGSGTDTQYF. The variable domain in full, completed from reference TRBV9 and TRBJ2-3, reads DSGVTQTPKHLITATGQRVTLRCSPRSGDLSVYWYQQSLDQGLQFLIQYYNGEERAKGNILERFSAQQFPDLHSELNLSSLELGDSALYFCASSGRSGSGTDTQYFGPGTRLTVL.